The following is a T cell receptor (beta chain) sequence with its context. Its antigen is unidentified. In germline, CDR1 is GTSNPN, CDR2 SVGIG (reference sequence). CDR3 length: 15 residues. J gave up 3 bases and V 5 bases, and 10 bases lay outside the gene matches. The entry originates in a study of shared clonotypes between healthy human individuals. Study-wide findings and caveats: Expectations were that clonotype sharing among donors would be affected by sequencing depth. The authors sampled blood alone, and tissue repertoires likely differ.

Naive CD8 populations comprised CD45RO-negative cells positively selected for CCR7, excluding terminally differentiated effector memory CD45RA+ cells. Those who donated, Caucasian adults without exception, all lived in Nashville, Tennessee. Clones were sequenced by immunoSEQ multiplex PCR, and TCRdb holds only the in-frame ones, with some missing. Of roughly 890,000 clones in the sample, almost 95% are singletons; the top ten hold about 25%. The rearrangement uses TRBV30 and TRBJ2-3, with 8 bases that match TRBD1. The sequencing input was naive CD8+ T cells sorted from blood. This receptor was obtained from a man aged 30 to 39 in good health. The CDR3 loop reads CAWDPAGGRTDTQYF. The CDR3 DNA follows: TGTGCCTGGGACCCCGCAGGGGGCCGGACAGATACGCAGTATTTT.